This TCR beta chain was observed in a study of cytomegalovirus exposure and HLA in healthy donors. In regard to this clone: Additional DNA sequences in this sample encode the identical CDR3.

PCR involved 60 Vbeta and 13 Jbeta primers. Sequenced by immunoSEQ multiplex PCR; TCRdb stores in-frame clones only, minus some. This sample lists 150,000 or so clones; its ten largest clones have around 1.6%. Trimming took 6 bases from V and 3 from J, leaving 6 bases between them. Germline CDR1 MDHEN, CDR2 SYDVKM. The CDR3 has 11 amino acids. Sequencing input: PBMCs. The receptor was derived from a woman in her thirties or forties in good health and CMV-seropositive. This chain joins TRBV28 and TRBJ2-7; no clear D gene. CDR3 bases: TGTGCCAGCAGCCCGGGCTACGAGCAGTACTTC. Its translation is CASSPGYEQYF. Using reference TRBV28 and TRBJ2-7 for the parts outside the CDR3, the full variable domain is DVKVTQSSRYLVKRTGEKVFLECVQDMDHENMFWYRQDPGLGLRLIYFSYDVKMKEKGDIPEGYSVSREKKERFSLILESASTNQTSMYLCASSPGYEQYFGPGTRLTVT.